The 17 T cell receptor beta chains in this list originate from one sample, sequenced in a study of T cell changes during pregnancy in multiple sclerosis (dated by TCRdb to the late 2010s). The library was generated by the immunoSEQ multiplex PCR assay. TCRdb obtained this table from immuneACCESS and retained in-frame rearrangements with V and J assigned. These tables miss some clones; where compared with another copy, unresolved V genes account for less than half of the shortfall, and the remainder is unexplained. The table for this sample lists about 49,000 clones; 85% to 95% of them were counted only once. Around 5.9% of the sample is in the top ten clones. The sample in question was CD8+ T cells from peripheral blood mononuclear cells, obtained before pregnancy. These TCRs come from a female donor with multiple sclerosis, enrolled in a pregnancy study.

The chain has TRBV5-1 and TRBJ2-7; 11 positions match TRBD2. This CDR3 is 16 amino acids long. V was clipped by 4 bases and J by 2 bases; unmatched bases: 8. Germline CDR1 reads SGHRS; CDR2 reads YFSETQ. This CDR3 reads CASSPGLAAGTYEQYF. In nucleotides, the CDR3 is TGCGCCAGCAGCCCGGGACTAGCGGCCGGCACCTACGAGCAGTACTTC.

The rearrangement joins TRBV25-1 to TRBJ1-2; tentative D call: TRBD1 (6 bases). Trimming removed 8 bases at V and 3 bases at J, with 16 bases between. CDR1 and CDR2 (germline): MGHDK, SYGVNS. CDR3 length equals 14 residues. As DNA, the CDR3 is TGTGCCAGCTCACTGACAGGAGCTTACTATGGCTACACCTTC. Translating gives CASSLTGAYYGYTF.

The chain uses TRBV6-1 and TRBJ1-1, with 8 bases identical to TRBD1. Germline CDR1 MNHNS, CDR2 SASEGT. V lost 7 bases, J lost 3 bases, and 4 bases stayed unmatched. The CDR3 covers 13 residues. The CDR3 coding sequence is TGTGCCAGCAACCGGGACAGGCACACTGAAGCTTTCTTT. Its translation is CASNRDRHTEAFF.

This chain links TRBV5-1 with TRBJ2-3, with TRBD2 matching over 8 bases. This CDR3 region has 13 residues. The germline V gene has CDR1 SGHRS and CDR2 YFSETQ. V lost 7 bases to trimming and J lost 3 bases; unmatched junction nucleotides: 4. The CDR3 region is CASPGLATDTQYF. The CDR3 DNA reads TGCGCCAGCCCCGGACTAGCAACAGATACGCAGTATTTT.

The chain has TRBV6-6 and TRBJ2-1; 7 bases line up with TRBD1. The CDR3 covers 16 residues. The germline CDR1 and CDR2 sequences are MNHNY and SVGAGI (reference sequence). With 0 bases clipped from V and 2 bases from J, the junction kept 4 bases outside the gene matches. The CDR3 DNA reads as TGTGCCAGCAGTTACTCAGGACAGGCCACCTACAATGAGCAGTTCTTC. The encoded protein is CASSYSGQATYNEQFF.

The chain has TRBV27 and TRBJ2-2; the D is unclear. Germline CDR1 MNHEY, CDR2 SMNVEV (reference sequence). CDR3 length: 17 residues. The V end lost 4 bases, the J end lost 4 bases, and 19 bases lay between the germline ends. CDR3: CASSSENPSFFTGELFF. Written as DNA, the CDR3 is TGTGCCAGCAGTTCCGAGAACCCCTCTTTTTTCACCGGGGAGCTGTTTTTT.

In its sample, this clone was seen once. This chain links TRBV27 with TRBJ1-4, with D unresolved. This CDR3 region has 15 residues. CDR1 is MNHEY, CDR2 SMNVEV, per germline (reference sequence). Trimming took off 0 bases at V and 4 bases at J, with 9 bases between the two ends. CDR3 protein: CASSLSLTGNEKLFF. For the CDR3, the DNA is TGTGCCAGCAGTTTATCGTTGACGGGTAATGAAAAACTGTTTTTT.

CDR3 in amino acids: CASSLAGTGYMNTEAFF. In DNA form, the CDR3 reads TGTGCCAGCAGCTTAGCCGGGACAGGGTACATGAACACTGAAGCTTTCTTT. This rearrangement joins TRBV7-8 to TRBJ1-1, with 9 bases that match TRBD1. CDR3 length: 17 amino acids. CDR1 and CDR2 from the germline V gene are SGHVS and FQNEAQ. Trimming cost V 0 bases and J 0 bases; bases outside gene matches: 5. The variable domain in full, with the rest retrieved from reference TRBV7-8 and TRBJ1-1, is GAGVSQSPRYKVAKRGQDVALRCDPISGHVSLFWYQQALGQGPEFLTYFQNEAQLDKSGLPSDRFFAERPEGSVSTLKIQRTQQEDSAVYLCASSLAGTGYMNTEAFFGQGTRLTVV.

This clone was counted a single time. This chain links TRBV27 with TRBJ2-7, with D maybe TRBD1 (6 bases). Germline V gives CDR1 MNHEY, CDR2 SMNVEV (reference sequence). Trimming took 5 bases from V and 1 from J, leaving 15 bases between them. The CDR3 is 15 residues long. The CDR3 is CASSPGTPGSYEQYF. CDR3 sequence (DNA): TGTGCCAGCAGTCCCGGGACACCGGGGTCCTACGAGCAGTACTTC.

The CDR3 region is CASSMTGEYPHEQYF. The CDR3 nucleotides read TGTGCCAGCAGTATGACAGGGGAGTATCCCCACGAGCAGTACTTC. This chain uses TRBV27 with TRBJ2-7; 8 bases match TRBD1. V lost 5 bases to trimming and J lost 5 bases; unmatched junction nucleotides: 11. Germline CDR1 is MNHEY and CDR2 is SMNVEV (reference sequence). The CDR3 runs to 15 residues.

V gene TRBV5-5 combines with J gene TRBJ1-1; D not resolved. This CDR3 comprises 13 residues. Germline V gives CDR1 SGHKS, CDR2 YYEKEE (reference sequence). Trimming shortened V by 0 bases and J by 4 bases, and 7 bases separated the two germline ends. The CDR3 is CASSLERSTEAFF. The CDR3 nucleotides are TGTGCCAGCAGCTTGGAGAGAAGCACTGAAGCTTTCTTT.

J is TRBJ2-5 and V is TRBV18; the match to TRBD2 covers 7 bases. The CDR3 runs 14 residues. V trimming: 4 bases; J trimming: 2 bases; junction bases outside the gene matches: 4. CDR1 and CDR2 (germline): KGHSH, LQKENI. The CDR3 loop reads CASSLGLLQETQYF. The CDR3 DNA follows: TGTGCCAGCTCACTGGGACTATTACAAGAGACCCAGTACTTC.

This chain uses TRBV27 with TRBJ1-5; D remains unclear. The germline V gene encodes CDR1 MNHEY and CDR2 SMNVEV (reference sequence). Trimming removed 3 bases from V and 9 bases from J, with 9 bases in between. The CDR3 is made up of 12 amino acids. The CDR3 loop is CASSLGTGPQHF. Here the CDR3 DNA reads TGTGCCAGCAGTTTGGGTACGGGGCCCCAGCATTTT.

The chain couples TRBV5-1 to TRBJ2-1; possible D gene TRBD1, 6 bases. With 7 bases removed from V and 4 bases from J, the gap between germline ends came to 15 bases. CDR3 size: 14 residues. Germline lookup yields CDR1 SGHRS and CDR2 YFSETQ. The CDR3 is CASGSGTHYNEQFF. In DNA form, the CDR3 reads TGCGCCAGCGGGTCCGGGACACATTACAATGAGCAGTTCTTC.

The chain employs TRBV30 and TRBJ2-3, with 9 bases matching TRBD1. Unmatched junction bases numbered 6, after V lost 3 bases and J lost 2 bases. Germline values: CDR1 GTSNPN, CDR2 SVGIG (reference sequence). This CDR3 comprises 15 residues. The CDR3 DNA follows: TGTGCCTGGAGCCTCCGGGACAGGGTCACAGATACGCAGTATTTT. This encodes CAWSLRDRVTDTQYF.

The CDR3 is CASSPRRGSYEQYF. The CDR3 region has the DNA TGTGCCAGCAGCCCTCGACGGGGTTCCTACGAGCAGTACTTC. The gene calls are TRBV4-2 and TRBJ2-7; a weak D match, TRBD2 (5 bases). Germline lookup yields CDR1 LGHNA and CDR2 YNFKEQ. The CDR3 consists of 14 residues. The ends were cut back, 4 bases at V and 1 base at J, with 11 bases in the middle.

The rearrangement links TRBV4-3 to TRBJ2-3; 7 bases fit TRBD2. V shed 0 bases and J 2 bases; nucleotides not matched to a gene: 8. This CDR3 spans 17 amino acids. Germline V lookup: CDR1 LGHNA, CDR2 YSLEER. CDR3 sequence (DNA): TGCGCCAGCAGCCAAGATCCGGCTAGCGGACCCACAGATACGCAGTATTTT. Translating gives CASSQDPASGPTDTQYF.